This TCR beta chain appears in the sequencing data of a study of T cells in Graves' hyperthyroidism and ophthalmopathy. Study-level points and caveats: The model foresaw ophthalmopathy a median roughly 6.6 months prior to onset.

Of note for this clonotype: No antigen is known for it.

RNA transcripts gave rise to amplified TCR beta CDR3 regions. Initially, a first-round RT-PCR of the TCR CDR3 employed the HTBI primer set. TCRdb recomputed calls from the multiplex PCR reads with MiXCR, one row per CDR3 protein. The sample lists 200,000 to 250,000 distinct CDR3 sequences, around 17% occurring once. The authors obtained PBMCs from over 8.5 ml of fresh peripheral blood. This CDR3 has 14 residues. The V and J ends lost 3 bases and 4 bases, in that order; junction bases with no gene match: 4. Germline-derived CDR1 and CDR2 are SGHRS and YFSETQ. This sequence joins TRBV5-1 and TRBJ2-3, with 8 bases fitting TRBD2. The sequence derives from a woman in her forties or fifties with Graves' hyperthyroidism. The specimen was blood. The CDR3 coding sequence is TGCGCCAGCAGCTCCCCTAGCGGGTCAGATACGCAGTATTTT. Its protein product is CASSSPSGSDTQYF.